The T cell receptor beta chain under discussion was sequenced for a study of blood T cell repertoires in COVID-19. Methods used by the authors: Estimated nucleated cell counts came from reference gene primer amplification. TCRdb's table, derived via immunoSEQ multiplex PCR, lists solely in-frame clones and lacks some. V, J and clone size were drawn from that table, and D and trimming were deduced from the DNA. The top ten hold around 5.2% of the sample, which has 90,000 or so clones, around 90% seen once. In this sample, this clone turned up once. Sequencing used peripheral blood. The source is a man aged 60 to 75 with COVID-19, enrolled during active disease.

The CDR3 loop is CASSQTGGHTGELFF. Written as DNA, the CDR3 is TGTGCCAGCAGCCAGACGGGAGGCCACACCGGGGAGCTGTTTTTT. This chain connects TRBV4-2 to TRBJ2-2; 7 positions match TRBD2. The CDR3 has 15 residues. After removal of 3 bases from V and 3 bases from J, the junction contained 4 bases not matched to a gene. Germline loops: CDR1 LGHNA, CDR2 YNFKEQ.